This TCR beta chain was recorded in a study of blood T cell repertoires in COVID-19. Sequencing was performed with immunoSEQ multiplex PCR; in TCRdb, only in-frame clones are kept and a portion is missing. The table has 450,000 or so clones, 80% to 90% seen once. Trimming took 3 bases from V and 1 from J, leaving 8 bases between them. Germline loops: CDR1 MNHNS, CDR2 SASEGT. The CDR3 runs 14 residues. The genes are TRBV6-1 and TRBJ2-3; D unresolved. The sample consisted of peripheral blood. This sequence was found in a man younger than 35 with COVID-19, enrolled during active disease. CDR3: CASSEIPGTDTQYF. DNA of the CDR3: TGTGCCAGCAGTGAGATCCCAGGCACAGATACGCAGTATTTT.